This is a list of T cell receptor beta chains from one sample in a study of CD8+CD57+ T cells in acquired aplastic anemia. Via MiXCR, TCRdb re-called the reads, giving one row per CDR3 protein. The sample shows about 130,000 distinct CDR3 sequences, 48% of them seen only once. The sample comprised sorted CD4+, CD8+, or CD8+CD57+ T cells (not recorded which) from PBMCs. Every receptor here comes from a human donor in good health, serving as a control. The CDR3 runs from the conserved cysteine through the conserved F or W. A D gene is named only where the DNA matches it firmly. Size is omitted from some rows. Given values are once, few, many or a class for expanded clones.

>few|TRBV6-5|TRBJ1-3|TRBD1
CASSYSTGDLAGNTIYF
TGTGCCAGCAGTTACTCGACAGGGGATTTGGCTGGAAACACCATATATTTT
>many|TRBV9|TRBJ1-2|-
CASSAPLGGYNYGYTF
TGTGCCAGCAGCGCCCCGCTAGGGGGTTACAACTATGGCTACACCTTC
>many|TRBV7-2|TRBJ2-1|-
CASSLTGPTGEQFF
TGTGCCAGCAGCTTGACAGGACCGACGGGTGAGCAGTTCTTC
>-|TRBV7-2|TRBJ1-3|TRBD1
CASNRGIRDTIYF
TGTGCCAGCAACAGGGGGATTAGGGACACCATATATTTT
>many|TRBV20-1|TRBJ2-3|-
CSARERQPTSKDTQYF
TGCAGTGCTAGAGAGCGACAACCGACGAGCAAAGATACGCAGTATTTT
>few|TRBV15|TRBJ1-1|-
CATSRADVGTEAFF
TGTGCCACCAGCAGAGCGGATGTTGGCACTGAAGCTTTCTTT
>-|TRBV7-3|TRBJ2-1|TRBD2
CASSAGTSGYNEQFF
TGTGCCAGCAGCGCGGGGACTAGCGGTTACAATGAGCAGTTCTTC
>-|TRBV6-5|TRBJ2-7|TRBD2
CASSYGTSGHLYEQYF
TGTGCCAGCAGTTACGGGACTAGCGGTCACCTCTACGAGCAGTACTTC
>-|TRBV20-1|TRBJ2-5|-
CSARAGARETQYF
TGCAGTGCTAGGGCGGGGGCCAGAGAGACCCAGTACTTC
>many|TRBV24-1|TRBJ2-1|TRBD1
CATSGTGGAGDEQFF
TGTGCCACCAGTGGGACAGGGGGCGCTGGGGATGAGCAGTTCTTC
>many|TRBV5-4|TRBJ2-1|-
CASSLDPSSSYNEQFF
TGTGCCAGCAGCTTGGATCCTAGCAGCTCCTACAATGAGCAGTTCTTC